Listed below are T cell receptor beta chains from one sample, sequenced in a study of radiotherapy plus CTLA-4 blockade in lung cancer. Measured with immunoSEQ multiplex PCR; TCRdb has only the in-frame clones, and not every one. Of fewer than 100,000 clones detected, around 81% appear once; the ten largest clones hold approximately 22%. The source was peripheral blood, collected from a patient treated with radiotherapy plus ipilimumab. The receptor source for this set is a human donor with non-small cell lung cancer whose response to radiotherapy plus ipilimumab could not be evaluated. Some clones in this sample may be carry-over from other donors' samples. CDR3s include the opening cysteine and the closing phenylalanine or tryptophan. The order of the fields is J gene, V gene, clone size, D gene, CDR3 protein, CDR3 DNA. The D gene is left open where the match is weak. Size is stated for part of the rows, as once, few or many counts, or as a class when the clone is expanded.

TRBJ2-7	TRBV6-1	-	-	CASSETKGVYEQYF	TGTGCCAGCAGTGAAACGAAGGGGGTCTACGAGCAGTACTTC
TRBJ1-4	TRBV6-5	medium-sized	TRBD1	CASRQGLSEKLFF	TGTGCCAGCAGACAGGGGTTAAGTGAAAAACTGTTTTTT
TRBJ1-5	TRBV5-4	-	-	CASSLKGVNQPQHF	TGTGCCAGCAGCTTGAAAGGGGTAAATCAGCCCCAGCATTTT
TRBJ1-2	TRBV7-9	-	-	CASSFGGVQGYGYTF	TGTGCCAGCAGCTTTGGCGGGGTTCAGGGCTATGGCTACACCTTC
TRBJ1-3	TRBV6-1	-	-	CASSETGNTIYF	TGTGCCAGCAGTGAGACAGGAAACACCATATATTTT
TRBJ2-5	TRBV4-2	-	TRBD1	CASSQGSTGYQETQYF	TGTGCCAGCAGCCAAGGTTCGACAGGGTACCAAGAGACCCAGTACTTC
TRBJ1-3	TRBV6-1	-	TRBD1	CASTRGPSSGNTIYF	TGTGCCAGCACCAGGGGGCCTAGCTCTGGAAACACCATATATTTT
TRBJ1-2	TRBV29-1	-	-	CSVVFGVDYGYTF	TGCAGCGTGGTATTCGGGGTTGACTATGGCTACACCTTC
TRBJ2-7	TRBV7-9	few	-	CASSLEIDEQYF	TGTGCCAGCAGCTTGGAGATAGACGAGCAGTACTTC
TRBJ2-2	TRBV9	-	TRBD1	CASSVSWTGGTGELFF	TGTGCCAGCAGCGTCTCATGGACAGGCGGCACCGGGGAGCTGTTTTTT
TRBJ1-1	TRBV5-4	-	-	CASSRGVLNTEAFF	TGTGCCAGCAGCCGGGGGGTGCTGAACACTGAAGCTTTCTTT
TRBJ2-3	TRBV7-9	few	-	CASSSRTKGWQYF	TGTGCCAGCAGCTCCCGGACAAAAGGTTGGCAGTATTTT
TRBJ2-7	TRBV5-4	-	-	CASSPQGPYEQYF	TGTGCCAGCAGCCCACAGGGTCCCTACGAGCAGTACTTC
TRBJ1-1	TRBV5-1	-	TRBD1	CASSIDRGANTEAFF	TGCGCCAGCAGCATCGACAGGGGAGCTAATACTGAAGCTTTCTTT
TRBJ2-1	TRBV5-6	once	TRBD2	CASSGASGLAALQFF	TGTGCCAGCAGCGGAGCCTCAGGACTAGCGGCCCTACAGTTCTTC
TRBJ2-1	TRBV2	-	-	CASNVRYSNEQFF	TGTGCCAGCAACGTTCGGTATTCCAATGAGCAGTTCTTC
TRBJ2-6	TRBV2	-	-	CASSGDFSGANVLTF	TGTGCCAGCAGTGGCGATTTCTCTGGGGCCAACGTCCTGACTTTC
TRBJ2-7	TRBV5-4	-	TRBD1	CASSLKAGQGFSEQYF	TGTGCCAGCAGCTTGAAGGCGGGACAGGGTTTTAGCGAGCAGTACTTC
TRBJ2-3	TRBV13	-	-	CASSLLTSTDTQYF	TGTGCCAGCAGCTTACTGACTAGCACAGATACGCAGTATTTT
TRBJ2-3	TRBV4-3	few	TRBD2	CASSPRLAGRTDTQYF	TGCGCCAGCAGCCCTCGACTAGCGGGTCGCACAGATACGCAGTATTTT
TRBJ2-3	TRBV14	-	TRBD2	CASSPFFSGGAWDTQYF	TGTGCCAGCAGCCCCTTTTTCAGCGGGGGGGCGTGGGATACGCAGTATTTT
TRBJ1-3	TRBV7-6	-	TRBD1	CASSLGDRGISGNTIYF	TGTGCCAGCAGCTTAGGAGACAGGGGGATCTCTGGAAACACCATATATTTT
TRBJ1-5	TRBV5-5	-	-	CASGQSSNQPQHF	TGTGCCAGCGGACAAAGTAGCAATCAGCCCCAGCATTTT
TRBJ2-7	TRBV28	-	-	CASSSRGLTSYEQYF	TGTGCCAGCAGCAGCAGGGGTCTCACCTCCTACGAGCAGTACTTC
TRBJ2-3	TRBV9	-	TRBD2	CASSAPGLAFNTQYF	TGTGCCAGCAGCGCGCCGGGACTAGCTTTCAATACGCAGTATTTT
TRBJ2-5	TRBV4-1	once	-	CASSQEARRRETQYF	TGCGCCAGCAGCCAAGAGGCGAGGCGGCGAGAGACCCAGTACTTC
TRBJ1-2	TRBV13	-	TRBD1	CASSSDRGPSGYTF	TGTGCCAGCAGCTCGGACAGGGGGCCATCTGGCTACACCTTC
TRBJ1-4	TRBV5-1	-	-	CASSLAGETGEKLFF	TGCGCCAGCAGCTTGGCCGGGGAGACGGGTGAAAAACTGTTTTTT
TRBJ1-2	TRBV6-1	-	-	CASSEAGGPNYGYTF	TGTGCCAGCAGTGAAGCCGGGGGGCCCAACTATGGCTACACCTTC
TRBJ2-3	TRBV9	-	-	CASSPARRISADTQYF	TGTGCCAGCAGCCCCGCGAGGAGGATTAGTGCAGATACGCAGTATTTT
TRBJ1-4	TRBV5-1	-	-	CASSDRLGGTEKLFF	TGCGCCAGCAGCGATCGCCTGGGGGGTACTGAAAAACTGTTTTTT
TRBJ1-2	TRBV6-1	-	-	CASSEVDSANYGYTF	TGTGCCAGCAGTGAAGTGGACAGTGCTAACTATGGCTACACCTTC
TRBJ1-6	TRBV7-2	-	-	CASSPGTPFRPLHF	TGTGCCAGCAGCCCTGGGACACCGTTTCGCCCCCTCCACTTT
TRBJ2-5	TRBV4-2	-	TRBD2	CASSQEYRLAGLQETQYF	TGTGCCAGCAGCCAGGAATACCGACTAGCGGGGTTACAAGAGACCCAGTACTTC
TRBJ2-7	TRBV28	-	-	CASSLAGGGGEQYF	TGTGCCAGCAGTTTAGCAGGGGGCGGGGGCGAGCAGTACTTC
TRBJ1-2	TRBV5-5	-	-	CASSTGPTNNYGYTF	TGTGCCAGCAGCACCGGACCGACTAATAACTATGGCTACACCTTC
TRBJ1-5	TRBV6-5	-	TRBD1	CASSYSGTGGQPQHF	TGTGCCAGCAGTTACTCGGGGACAGGGGGTCAGCCCCAGCATTTT
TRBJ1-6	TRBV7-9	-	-	CASSLNPGTYNSPLHF	TGTGCCAGCAGCTTAAATCCGGGAACCTATAATTCACCCCTCCACTTT
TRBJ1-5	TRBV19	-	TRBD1	CASSILGQINQPQHF	TGTGCCAGTAGTATCCTGGGACAGATCAATCAGCCCCAGCATTTT
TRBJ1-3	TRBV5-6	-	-	CASSSYRVGDSGNTIYF	TGTGCCAGCAGCTCGTACAGGGTCGGAGACTCTGGAAACACCATATATTTT
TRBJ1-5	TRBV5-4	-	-	CASSFNNQPQHF	TGTGCCAGCAGCTTTAATAATCAGCCCCAGCATTTT
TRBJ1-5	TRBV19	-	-	CASTPRNRENQPQHF	TGTGCCAGTACTCCTCGTAACAGGGAAAATCAGCCCCAGCATTTT
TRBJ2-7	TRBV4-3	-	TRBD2	CASSAGTSGSYEQYF	TGCGCCAGCAGCGCCGGGACTAGCGGCTCCTACGAGCAGTACTTC
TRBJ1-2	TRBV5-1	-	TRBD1	CASSYGDRDGMGYTF	TGCGCCAGCAGCTATGGGGACAGGGACGGTATGGGCTACACCTTC
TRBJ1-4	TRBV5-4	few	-	CASSQEELTGEKLFF	TGTGCCAGCAGCCAAGAAGAGCTTACAGGGGAAAAACTGTTTTTT
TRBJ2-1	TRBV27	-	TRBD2	CASSTTSGGYNEQFF	TGTGCCAGCAGTACGACTAGCGGGGGGTACAATGAGCAGTTCTTC
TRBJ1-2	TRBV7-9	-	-	CASSGGYGYTF	TGTGCCAGCAGCGGCGGATATGGCTACACCTTC
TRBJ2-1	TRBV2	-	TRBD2	CASTSGGNEQFF	TGTGCCAGCACTAGCGGGGGCAATGAGCAGTTCTTC
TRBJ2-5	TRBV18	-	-	CASSPLRDFRETQYF	TGTGCCAGCTCACCACTTAGGGACTTCAGGGAGACCCAGTACTTC
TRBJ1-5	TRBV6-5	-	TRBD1	CASSYGQGNQPQHF	TGTGCCAGCAGTTACGGACAGGGCAATCAGCCCCAGCATTTT
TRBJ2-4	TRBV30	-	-	CAWSQTRRLKNIQYF	TGTGCCTGGAGCCAAACTAGACGGCTAAAAAACATTCAGTACTTC